This T cell receptor beta chain was captured in a study of T cell responses to AZD1222 COVID-19 vaccine. The germline CDR1 and CDR2 sequences are MNHEY and SVGAGI. There are 16 residues in the CDR3. V lost 2 bases, J lost 2 bases, and 13 bases lay in between. Sequencing was performed with immunoSEQ multiplex PCR; in TCRdb, only in-frame clones are kept and a portion is missing. The data hold roughly 160,000 clones, with around nine tenths observed a single time. The material was peripheral blood, obtained on day 0 of AZD1222 vaccination. The V gene is TRBV6-5, the J gene TRBJ1-3, with D possibly matching TRBD1 (6 bases). This clonotype originated in an adult in good health. The CDR3 DNA reads TGTGCCAGCAGTTACGGGCAGGGGTTCCCTGGAAACACCATATATTTT. Amino acid sequence: CASSYGQGFPGNTIYF.